This T cell receptor (beta chain) was recorded in a study of cytomegalovirus exposure and HLA in healthy donors. Points from the study as a whole: The authors enumerated under 200 TCR beta chains as linked to cytomegalovirus.

PCR employed 60 Vbeta and 13 Jbeta primers. Assay used: immunoSEQ multiplex PCR; TCRdb lists only in-frame clones, some missing. The sample totals 150,000 to 200,000 clones. Concerning this clone itself: Its target is not known.

Germline V CDR1 and CDR2: LNHDA, SQIVND (reference sequence). The CDR3 is made up of 13 amino acids. V was shortened by 6 bases and J by 6 bases, with 13 bases between the two germline ends. The sequencing input was PBMCs. The clonotype comes from a boy aged 5-17 years in good health and CMV-seronegative. V gene TRBV19 combines with J gene TRBJ2-3; a weak D match, TRBD2 (6 bases). CDR3 sequence reads: CASRPSAADTQYF. The DNA for the CDR3 is TGTGCCAGTAGGCCTAGCGCGGCGGATACGCAGTATTTT.